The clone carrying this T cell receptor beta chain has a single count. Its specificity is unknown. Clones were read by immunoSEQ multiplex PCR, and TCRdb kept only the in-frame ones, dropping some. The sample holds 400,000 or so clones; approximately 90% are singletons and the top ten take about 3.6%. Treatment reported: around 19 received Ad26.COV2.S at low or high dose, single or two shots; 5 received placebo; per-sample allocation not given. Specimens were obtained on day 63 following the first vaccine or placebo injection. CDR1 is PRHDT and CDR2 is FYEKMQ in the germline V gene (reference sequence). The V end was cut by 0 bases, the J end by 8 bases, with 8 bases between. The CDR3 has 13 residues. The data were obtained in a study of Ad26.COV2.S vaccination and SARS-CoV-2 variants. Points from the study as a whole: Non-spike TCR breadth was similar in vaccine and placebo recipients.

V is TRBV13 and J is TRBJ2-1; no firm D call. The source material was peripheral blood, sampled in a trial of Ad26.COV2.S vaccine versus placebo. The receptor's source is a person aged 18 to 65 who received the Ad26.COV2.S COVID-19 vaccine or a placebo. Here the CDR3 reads CASSLGRTYEQFF. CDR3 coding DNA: TGTGCCAGCAGCTTAGGTCGAACGTATGAGCAGTTCTTC.